Sequencing of this TCR beta chain was carried out in a study of blood T cell repertoires in COVID-19. Study-wide context: PBMCs, B-cell-depleted T cells, or T cells provided the cDNA or gDNA that made up the material.

With 11 bases clipped from V and 0 bases from J, the junction kept 7 bases outside the gene matches. The CDR3 has 14 residues. Germline V gene lookup returns CDR1 SNHLY and CDR2 FYNNEI. As originally analysed: Reference gene primers were amplified, and this amplification served to estimate nucleated cell counts. Using immunoSEQ multiplex PCR, the repertoire was profiled, and TCRdb retains in-frame clones only, with some absent. V and J calls plus clone size are reproduced from that table; the DNA served to infer D and trimming. Of more than 200,000 clones in the sample, roughly 86% are singletons; the top ten hold 1.5% to 2%. All enrollees were about 18 to 100 years old and from about 25 US areas. Either two negative PCRs, clearance, or symptom resolution qualified Cohort 3 donors as recovered.

The V call is TRBV2, the J call TRBJ1-1, with 9 bases aligning to TRBD1. The sample was PBMCs or T cells enriched from blood (not recorded which). The sequence was obtained from a woman in her fifties or sixties who had recovered from COVID-19. CDR3: CAAGDRDLNTEAFF. The CDR3 DNA follows: TGTGCCGCAGGGGACAGGGACTTGAACACTGAAGCTTTCTTT.